This T cell receptor (beta chain) was found in a study of cytotoxic CD8 clonotypes in ibrutinib-treated CLL. Study information: The subjects consisted of about 10 relapsed/refractory and 15 treatment-naive individuals, with about 17 IGHV unmutated.

Germline V lookup: CDR1 SNHLY, CDR2 FYNNEI. The CDR3 sequence is 14 residues long. J gave up 4 bases and V 8 bases, and 8 bases lay outside the gene matches. Study-wide results and caveats: Treatment saw public clonotypes, which were uncommon, either contract or stay stable. At progression, clonality fell back toward baseline after rising at ibrutinib response. Baseline clonality was higher than in age-matched healthy donors and moved in step with circulating CD8+ T-cell counts.

Data came from immunoSEQ multiplex PCR; TCRdb stores just in-frame clones and leaves some out. Of roughly 150,000 clones detected, about 88% appear once; the ten largest clones hold 3% to 3.5%. With regard to this clone: Its antigen is still unknown.

The TCR was taken from a human donor with chronic lymphocytic leukemia. Material: PBMCs, obtained at disease progression, from a patient treated with ibrutinib. The V call is TRBV2, the J call TRBJ1-1, with TRBD1 matching 9 bases. CDR3 sequence: CASEGQGGITEAFF. CDR3 DNA sequence: TGTGCCAGCGAGGGACAGGGAGGTATCACTGAAGCTTTCTTT. The variable domain in full, completed from reference TRBV2 and TRBJ1-1, reads EPEVTQTPSHQVTQMGQEVILRCVPISNHLYFYWYRQILGQKVEFLVSFYNNEISEKSEIFDDQFSVERPDGSNFTLKIRSTKLEDSAMYFCASEGQGGITEAFFGQGTRLTVV.